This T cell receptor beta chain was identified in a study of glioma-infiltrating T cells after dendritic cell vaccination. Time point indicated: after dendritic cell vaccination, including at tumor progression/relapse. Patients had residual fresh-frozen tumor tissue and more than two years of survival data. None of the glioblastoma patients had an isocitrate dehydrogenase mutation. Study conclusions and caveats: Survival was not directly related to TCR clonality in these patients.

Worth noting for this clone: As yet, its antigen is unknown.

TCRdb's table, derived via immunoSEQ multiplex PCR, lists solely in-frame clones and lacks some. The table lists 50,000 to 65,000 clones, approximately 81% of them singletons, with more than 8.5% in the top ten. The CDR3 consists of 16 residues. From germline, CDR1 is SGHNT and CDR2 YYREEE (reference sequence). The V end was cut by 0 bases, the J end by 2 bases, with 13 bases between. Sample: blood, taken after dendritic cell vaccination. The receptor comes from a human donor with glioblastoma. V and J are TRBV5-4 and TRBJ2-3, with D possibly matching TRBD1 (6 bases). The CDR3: CASSLAEGTFTDTQYF. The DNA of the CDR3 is TGTGCCAGCAGCTTGGCAGAGGGGACATTCACAGATACGCAGTATTTT.